This record covers a single TCR beta chain. Participant-reported clinical history was the basis for cohort assignment. This sample was included in a study of blood T cell repertoires in COVID-19. Clones were sequenced by immunoSEQ multiplex PCR, and TCRdb holds only the in-frame ones, with some missing. The repertoire holds approximately 470,000 clones, with around 90% as singletons. The CDR3 runs to 19 residues. V trimming: 0 bases; J trimming: 2 bases; junction bases outside the gene matches: 8. The chain joins TRBV23-1 to TRBJ1-4; 11 bases match TRBD1. TRBV23-1 is recorded as an ORF, its role being uncertain. This receptor was identified in a woman aged 18-35 years who had recovered from COVID-19. The material sequenced was PBMCs or T cells enriched from blood (not recorded which). CDR3 region: CASSQSNRDRGSTNEKLFF. DNA for the CDR3: TGCGCCAGCAGTCAATCAAACCGGGACAGGGGGAGCACTAATGAAAAACTGTTTTTT.